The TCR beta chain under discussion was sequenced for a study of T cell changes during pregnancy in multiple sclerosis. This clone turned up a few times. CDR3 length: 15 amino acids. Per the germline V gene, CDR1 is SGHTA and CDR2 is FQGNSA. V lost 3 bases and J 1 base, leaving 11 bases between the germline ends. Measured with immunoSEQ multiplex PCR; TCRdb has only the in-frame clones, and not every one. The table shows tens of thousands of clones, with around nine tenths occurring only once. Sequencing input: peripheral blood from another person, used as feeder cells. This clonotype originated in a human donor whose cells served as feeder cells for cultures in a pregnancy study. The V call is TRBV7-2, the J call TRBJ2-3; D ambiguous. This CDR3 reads CASSFIVGGTDTQYF. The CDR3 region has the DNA TGTGCCAGCAGCTTTATAGTAGGAGGCACAGATACGCAGTATTTT.